The next 11 T cell receptor beta chains were all read from a single sample in a study of graft-versus-host responses after intestinal transplantation. Sequencing was performed with immunoSEQ multiplex PCR; in TCRdb, only in-frame clones are kept and a portion is missing. Among 60,000 to 90,000 clones listed, about 90% were seen once. These TCRs are of unknown antigen specificity. The material sequenced was unstimulated CD8+ T cells sorted from spleen or lymph node cells, taken before intestinal transplant. The receptors shown here come from a human donor who received an intestinal transplant.

The chain combines TRBV9 with TRBJ1-5; 7 nucleotides line up with TRBD1. V gave up 3 bases and J gave up 6 bases; unmatched junction bases: 6. This CDR3 has 14 amino acids. CDR1 is SGDLS and CDR2 is YYNGEE in the germline V gene. The CDR3 sequence is CASSAQGVGQPQHF. The CDR3 bases are TGTGCCAGCAGCGCGCAGGGGGTAGGTCAGCCCCAGCATTTT.

V gene TRBV13 combines with J gene TRBJ2-3; 16 bases fit TRBD2. There are 17 residues in the CDR3. Unmatched junction bases numbered 7, after V lost 5 bases and J lost 5 bases. Per germline, CDR1 PRHDT and CDR2 FYEKMQ (reference sequence). The CDR3 protein is CASSKPGLAGGRDTQYF. The CDR3 DNA is TGTGCCAGCAGCAAACCGGGACTAGCGGGGGGGAGAGATACGCAGTATTTT.

V gene TRBV15 combines with J gene TRBJ2-1; 7 bases line up with TRBD2. CDR1 is LNHNV, CDR2 YYDKDF, per germline (reference sequence). V shed 0 bases and J 4 bases; nucleotides not matched to a gene: 6. The CDR3 sequence is 16 residues long. CDR3 in amino acids: CATSRDWGGGYNEQFF. CDR3 sequence (DNA): TGTGCCACCAGCAGAGATTGGGGGGGAGGGTACAATGAGCAGTTCTTC.

The V and J genes are TRBV5-6 and TRBJ2-7, with D perhaps TRBD1 (6 bases). The CDR3 contains 13 residues. Per the germline V gene, CDR1 is SGHDT and CDR2 is YYEEEE. V lost 5 bases, J lost 5 bases, and 14 bases lay in between. The CDR3: CASRLQGSDEQYF. The DNA for the CDR3 is TGTGCCAGCAGGCTACAGGGCAGCGACGAGCAGTACTTC.

The V and J genes are TRBV5-1 and TRBJ2-5; 10 positions agree with TRBD2. V lost 4 bases to trimming and J lost 2 bases; unmatched junction nucleotides: 11. This CDR3 comprises 17 residues. Germline loops: CDR1 SGHRS, CDR2 YFSETQ. CDR3 residues: CASSDLSGGLSQETQYF. The CDR3 DNA reads TGCGCCAGCAGCGACCTTAGCGGGGGGCTCTCACAAGAGACCCAGTACTTC.

This chain connects TRBV27 to TRBJ2-3; 13 bases match TRBD2. CDR1 is MNHEY and CDR2 is SMNVEV in the germline V gene (reference sequence). The trim removed 4 bases at V and 4 bases at J, leaving 8 bases unmatched. The CDR3 runs 17 residues. CDR3 nucleotide sequence: TGTGCCAGCAGTTCCAGACTAGCGGGGGGATTGGCAGATACGCAGTATTTT. Its protein product is CASSSRLAGGLADTQYF.

On this clone: The junction does not match germline at one end; this may be a read error. The V and J genes are TRBV9 and TRBJ2-2; 9 nucleotides line up with TRBD2. Germline values: CDR1 SGDLS, CDR2 YYNGEE. The CDR3 is made up of 16 amino acids. This CDR3 is CASSVVAGGGTGKLFF. The CDR3 nucleotides read TGTGCCAGCAGCGTAGTGGCGGGGGGGGGCACCGGGAAGCTGTTTTTT.

CDR3 region: CASGEELGLPYNEQFF. Written as DNA, the CDR3 is TGTGCCAGCGGGGAAGAGCTGGGACTACCCTACAATGAGCAGTTCTTC. The V call is TRBV6-1, the J call TRBJ2-1, with 7 bases matching TRBD2. Germline V CDR1 and CDR2: MNHNS, SASEGT. This CDR3 comprises 16 residues. V shed 8 bases and J 2 bases; nucleotides not matched to a gene: 12.

This clone was detected once. This sequence joins TRBV11-2 and TRBJ2-1, with D possibly TRBD2 on 5 matching bases. Germline values: CDR1 SGHAT, CDR2 FQNNGV. Trimming cost V 9 bases and J 0 bases, with 9 bases left between them. This CDR3 has 13 residues. DNA for the CDR3: TGTGCCAGTACGGGGATCTCCTACAATGAGCAGTTCTTC. Encoded protein: CASTGISYNEQFF.

This rearrangement joins TRBV7-6 to TRBJ2-7, with D possibly TRBD2 on 5 matching bases. Germline V gives CDR1 SGHVS, CDR2 FNYEAQ. Trimming left V 0 bases short and J 5 bases short, with 5 bases between. This CDR3 contains 12 residues. This CDR3 is CASSLAGDEQYF. The DNA for the CDR3 is TGTGCCAGCAGCTTAGCGGGAGACGAGCAGTACTTC.

The rearrangement joins TRBV19 to TRBJ1-4; D possibly corresponds to TRBD1 (6 bases). The V end was cut by 5 bases, the J end by 2 bases, with 12 bases between. Germline V gene lookup returns CDR1 LNHDA and CDR2 SQIVND (reference sequence). The CDR3 spans 15 residues. The CDR3 DNA is TGTGCCAGTAGTGCCCCCAGGGGCACTAATGAAAAACTGTTTTTT. Protein product: CASSAPRGTNEKLFF. Variable domain in full (rest from reference TRBV19 and TRBJ1-4): DGGITQSPKYLFRKEGQNVTLSCEQNLNHDAMYWYRQDPGQGLRLIYYSQIVNDFQKGDIAEGYSVSREKKESFPLTVTSAQKNPTAFYLCASSAPRGTNEKLFFGSGTQLSVL.